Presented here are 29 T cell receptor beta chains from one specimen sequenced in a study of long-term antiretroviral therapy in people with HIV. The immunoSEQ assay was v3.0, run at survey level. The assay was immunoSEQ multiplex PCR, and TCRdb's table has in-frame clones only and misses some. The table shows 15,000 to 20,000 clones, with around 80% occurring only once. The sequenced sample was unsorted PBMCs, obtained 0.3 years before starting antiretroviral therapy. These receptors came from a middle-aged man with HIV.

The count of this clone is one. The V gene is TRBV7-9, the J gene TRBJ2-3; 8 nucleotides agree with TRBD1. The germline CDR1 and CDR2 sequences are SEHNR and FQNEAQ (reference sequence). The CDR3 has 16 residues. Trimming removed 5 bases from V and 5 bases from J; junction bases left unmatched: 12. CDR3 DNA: TGTGCCAGCAGCCTAAGGGACAGGAGCGGCAGAGATACGCAGTATTTT. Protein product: CASSLRDRSGRDTQYF.

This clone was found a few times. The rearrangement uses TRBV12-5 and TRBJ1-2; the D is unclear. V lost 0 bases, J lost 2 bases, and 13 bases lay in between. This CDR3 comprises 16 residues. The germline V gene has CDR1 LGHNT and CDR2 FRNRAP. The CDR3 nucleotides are TGTGCTAGTGGTTTGGTACGTGGAGGCGCCAACTATGGCTACACCTTC. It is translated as CASGLVRGGANYGYTF.

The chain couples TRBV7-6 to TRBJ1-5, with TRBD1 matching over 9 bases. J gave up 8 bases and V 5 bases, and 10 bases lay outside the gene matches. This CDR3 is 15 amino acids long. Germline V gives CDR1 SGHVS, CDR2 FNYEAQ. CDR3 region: CASSPGTGIGEPQHF. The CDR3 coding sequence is TGTGCCAGCAGCCCCGGGACAGGGATTGGAGAGCCCCAGCATTTT.

The CDR3 nucleotides are TGTGCCAGCAGTCCAGGGTCCCAAGAGACCCAGTACTTC. It encodes CASSPGSQETQYF. V is TRBV6-5 and J is TRBJ2-5, with D possibly TRBD1 on 5 matching bases. V lost 5 bases and J 1 base, leaving 8 bases between the germline ends. The CDR3 spans 13 residues. CDR1 is MNHEY, CDR2 SVGAGI, per germline.

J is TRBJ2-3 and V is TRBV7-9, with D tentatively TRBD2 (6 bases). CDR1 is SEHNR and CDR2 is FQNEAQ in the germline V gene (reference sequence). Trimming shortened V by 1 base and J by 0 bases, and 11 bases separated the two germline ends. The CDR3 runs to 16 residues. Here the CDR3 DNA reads TGTGCCAGCAGCTTAGACCCGGGGGAGAGCACAGATACGCAGTATTTT. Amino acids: CASSLDPGESTDTQYF. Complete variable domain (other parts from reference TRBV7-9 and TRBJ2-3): DTGVSQNPRHKITKRGQNVTFRCDPISEHNRLYWYRQTLGQGPEFLTYFQNEAQLEKSRLLSDRFSAERPKGSFSTLEIQRTEQGDSAMYLCASSLDPGESTDTQYFGPGTRLTVL.

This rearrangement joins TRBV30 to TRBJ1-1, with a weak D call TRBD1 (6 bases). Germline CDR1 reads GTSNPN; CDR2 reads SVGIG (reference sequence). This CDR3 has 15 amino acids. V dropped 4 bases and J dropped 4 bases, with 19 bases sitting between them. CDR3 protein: CAWKFPGHLRTEAFF. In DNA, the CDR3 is TGTGCCTGGAAATTTCCGGGACATCTACGCACTGAAGCTTTCTTT.

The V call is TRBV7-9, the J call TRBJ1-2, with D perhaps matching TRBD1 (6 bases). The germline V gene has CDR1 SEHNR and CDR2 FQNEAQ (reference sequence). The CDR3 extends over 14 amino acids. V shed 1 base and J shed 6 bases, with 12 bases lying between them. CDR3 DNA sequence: TGTGCCAGCAGCTTAGTTCACAGGGCAAATGGCTACACCTTC. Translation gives CASSLVHRANGYTF.

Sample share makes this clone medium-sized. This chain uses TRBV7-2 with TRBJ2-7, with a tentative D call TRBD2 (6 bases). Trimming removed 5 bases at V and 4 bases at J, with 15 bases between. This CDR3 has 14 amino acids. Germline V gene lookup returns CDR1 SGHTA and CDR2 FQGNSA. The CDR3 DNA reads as TGTGCCAGCAGCCACCGACGGGCGGGGTACGAGCAGTACTTC. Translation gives CASSHRRAGYEQYF.

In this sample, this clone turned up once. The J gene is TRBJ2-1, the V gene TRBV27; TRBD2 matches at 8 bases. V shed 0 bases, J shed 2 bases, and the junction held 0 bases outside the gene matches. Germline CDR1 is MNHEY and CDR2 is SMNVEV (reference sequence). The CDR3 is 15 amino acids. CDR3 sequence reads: CASSLSSGTYNEQFF. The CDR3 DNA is TGTGCCAGCAGTTTATCTAGCGGGACCTACAATGAGCAGTTCTTC.

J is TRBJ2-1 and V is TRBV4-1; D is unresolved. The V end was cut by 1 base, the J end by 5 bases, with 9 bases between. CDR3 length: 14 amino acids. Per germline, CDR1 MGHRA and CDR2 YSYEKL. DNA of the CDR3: TGCGCCAGCAGCCAAGTAAGAAGAAACAATGAGCAGTTCTTC. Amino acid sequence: CASSQVRRNNEQFF.

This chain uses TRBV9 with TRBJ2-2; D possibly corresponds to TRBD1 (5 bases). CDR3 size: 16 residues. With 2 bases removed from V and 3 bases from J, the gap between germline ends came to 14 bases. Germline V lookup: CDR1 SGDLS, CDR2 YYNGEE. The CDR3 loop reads CASSVPAGLDTGELFF. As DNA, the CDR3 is TGTGCCAGCAGCGTCCCAGCAGGGTTGGACACCGGGGAGCTGTTTTTT.

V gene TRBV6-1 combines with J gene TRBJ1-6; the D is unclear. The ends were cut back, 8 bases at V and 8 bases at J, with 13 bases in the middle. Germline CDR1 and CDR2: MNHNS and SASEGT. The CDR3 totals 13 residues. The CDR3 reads CASLVGWDSPLHF. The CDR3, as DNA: TGTGCCAGCCTCGTAGGATGGGATTCACCCCTCCACTTT.

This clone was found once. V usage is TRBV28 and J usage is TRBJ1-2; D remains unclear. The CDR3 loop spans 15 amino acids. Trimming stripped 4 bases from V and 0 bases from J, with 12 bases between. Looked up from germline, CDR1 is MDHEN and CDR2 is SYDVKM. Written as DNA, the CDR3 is TGTGCCAGCAGTTCCGCGGGAAGGTCTAACTATGGCTACACCTTC. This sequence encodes CASSSAGRSNYGYTF.

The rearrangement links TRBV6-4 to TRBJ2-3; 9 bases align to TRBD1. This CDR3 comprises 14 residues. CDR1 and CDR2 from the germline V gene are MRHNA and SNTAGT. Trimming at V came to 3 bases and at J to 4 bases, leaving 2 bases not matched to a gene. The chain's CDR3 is CASSEDRGPDTQYF. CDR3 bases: TGTGCCAGCAGTGAGGACAGGGGCCCAGATACGCAGTATTTT.

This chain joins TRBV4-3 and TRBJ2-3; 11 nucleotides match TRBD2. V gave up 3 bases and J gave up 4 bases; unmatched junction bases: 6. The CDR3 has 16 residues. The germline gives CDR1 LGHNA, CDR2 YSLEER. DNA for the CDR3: TGCGCCAGCAGCCAGGACACTAGCGGGGGATCAGATACGCAGTATTTT. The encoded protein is CASSQDTSGGSDTQYF.

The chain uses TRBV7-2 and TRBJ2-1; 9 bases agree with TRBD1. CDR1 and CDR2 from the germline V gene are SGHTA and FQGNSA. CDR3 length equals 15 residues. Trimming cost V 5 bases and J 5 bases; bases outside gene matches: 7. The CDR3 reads CASSAPRTGDNEQFF. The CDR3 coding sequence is TGTGCCAGCAGCGCACCTCGGACAGGGGACAATGAGCAGTTCTTC.

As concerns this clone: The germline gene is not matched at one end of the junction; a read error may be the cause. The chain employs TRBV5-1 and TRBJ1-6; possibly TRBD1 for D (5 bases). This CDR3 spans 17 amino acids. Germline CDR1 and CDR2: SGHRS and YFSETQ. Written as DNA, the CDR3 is TGCGCCAACAGCTTGGGCAGGGAACGGGCCTATAATTCACCCCTCCACTTT. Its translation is CANSLGRERAYNSPLHF.

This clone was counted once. The CDR3 nucleotides read TGTGCCAGCTCACCTTTGGATCAGGGGGCCGGTTATGCTTTCTTT. Its protein product is CASSPLDQGAGYAFF. The rearrangement links TRBV18 to TRBJ1-1; 8 nucleotides match TRBD1. After removal of 3 bases from V and 11 bases from J, the junction contained 14 bases not matched to a gene. The CDR3 totals 15 residues. The germline V gene encodes CDR1 KGHSH and CDR2 LQKENI.

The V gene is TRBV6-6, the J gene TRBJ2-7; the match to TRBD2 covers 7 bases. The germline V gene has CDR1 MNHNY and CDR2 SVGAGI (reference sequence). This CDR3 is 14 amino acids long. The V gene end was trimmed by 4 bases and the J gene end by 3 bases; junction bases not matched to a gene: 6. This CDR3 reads CASSLAGVNYEQYF. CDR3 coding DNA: TGTGCCAGCAGTTTGGCGGGGGTAAACTACGAGCAGTACTTC.

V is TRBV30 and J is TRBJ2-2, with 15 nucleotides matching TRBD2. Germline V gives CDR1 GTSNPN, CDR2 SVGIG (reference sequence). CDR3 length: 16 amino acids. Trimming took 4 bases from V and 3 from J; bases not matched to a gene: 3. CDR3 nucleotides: TGTGCCTGGAAGGGACTAGCGGGAGGTGACACCGGGGAGCTGTTTTTT. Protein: CAWKGLAGGDTGELFF.

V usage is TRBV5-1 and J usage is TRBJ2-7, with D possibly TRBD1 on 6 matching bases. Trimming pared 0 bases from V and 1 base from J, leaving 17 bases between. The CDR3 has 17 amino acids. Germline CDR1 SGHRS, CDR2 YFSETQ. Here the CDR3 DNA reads TGCGCCAGCAGCTTGGCCGACAGGACTCGAACGTCCTACGAGCAGTACTTC. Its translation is CASSLADRTRTSYEQYF.

The CDR3 DNA sequence: TGTGCCAGCCTTGAGAGCCTAGGAAACACCATATATTTT. It is translated as CASLESLGNTIYF. V gene TRBV28 combines with J gene TRBJ1-3; D remains ambiguous. CDR3 size: 13 residues. Trimming took 8 bases from V and 4 from J, leaving 12 bases between them. CDR1 is MDHEN, CDR2 SYDVKM, per germline.

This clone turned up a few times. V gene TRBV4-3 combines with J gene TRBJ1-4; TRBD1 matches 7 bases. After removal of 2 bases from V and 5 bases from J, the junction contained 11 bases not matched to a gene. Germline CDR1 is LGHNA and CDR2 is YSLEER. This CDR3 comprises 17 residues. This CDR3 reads CASSQPGGGQTNEKLFF. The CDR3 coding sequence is TGCGCCAGCAGCCAACCGGGGGGGGGACAGACGAATGAAAAACTGTTTTTT.

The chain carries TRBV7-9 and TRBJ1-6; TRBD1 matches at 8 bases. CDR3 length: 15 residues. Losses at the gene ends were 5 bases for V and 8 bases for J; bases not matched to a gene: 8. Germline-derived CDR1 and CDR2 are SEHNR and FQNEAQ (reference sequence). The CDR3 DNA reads TGTGCCAGCAGCCGCAAGACAGGGGCCTATTCACCCCTCCACTTT. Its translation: CASSRKTGAYSPLHF. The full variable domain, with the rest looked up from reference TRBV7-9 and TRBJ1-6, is DTGVSQNPRHKITKRGQNVTFRCDPISEHNRLYWYRQTLGQGPEFLTYFQNEAQLEKSRLLSDRFSAERPKGSFSTLEIQRTEQGDSAMYLCASSRKTGAYSPLHFGNGTRLTVT.

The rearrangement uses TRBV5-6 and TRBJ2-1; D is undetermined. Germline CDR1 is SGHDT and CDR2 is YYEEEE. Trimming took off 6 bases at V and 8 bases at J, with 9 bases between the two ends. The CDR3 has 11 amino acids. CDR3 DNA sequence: TGTGCCAGCACCCTTGGCCATGAGCAGTTCTTC. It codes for CASTLGHEQFF.

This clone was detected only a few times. CDR3 loop: CASSPQGASYNSPLHF. CDR3 nucleotide sequence: TGTGCCAGCAGCCCCCAGGGGGCTTCATATAATTCACCCCTCCACTTT. The chain is built from TRBV9 and TRBJ1-6; 8 bases align to TRBD1. There are 16 residues in the CDR3. The V gene end was trimmed by 4 bases and the J gene end by 4 bases; junction bases not matched to a gene: 7. CDR1 and CDR2 (germline): SGDLS, YYNGEE.

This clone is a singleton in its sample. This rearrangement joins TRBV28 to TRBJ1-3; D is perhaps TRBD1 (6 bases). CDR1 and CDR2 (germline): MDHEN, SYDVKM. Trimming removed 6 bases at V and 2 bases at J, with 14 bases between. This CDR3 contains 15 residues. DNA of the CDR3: TGTGCCAGCAGCCGGAACAGGGACCCTGGAAACACCATATATTTT. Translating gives CASSRNRDPGNTIYF.

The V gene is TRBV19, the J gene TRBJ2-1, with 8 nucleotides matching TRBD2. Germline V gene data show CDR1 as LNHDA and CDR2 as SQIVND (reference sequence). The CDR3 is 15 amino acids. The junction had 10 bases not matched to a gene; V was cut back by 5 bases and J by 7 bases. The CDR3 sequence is CASSPHEAGANEQFF. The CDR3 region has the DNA TGTGCCAGTAGTCCCCACGAAGCGGGAGCTAATGAGCAGTTCTTC.

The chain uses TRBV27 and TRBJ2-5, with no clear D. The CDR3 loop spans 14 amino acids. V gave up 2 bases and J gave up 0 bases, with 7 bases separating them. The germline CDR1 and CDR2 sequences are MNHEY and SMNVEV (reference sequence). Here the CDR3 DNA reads TGTGCCAGCAGTTTAACAGCGTACCAAGAGACCCAGTACTTC. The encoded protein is CASSLTAYQETQYF.